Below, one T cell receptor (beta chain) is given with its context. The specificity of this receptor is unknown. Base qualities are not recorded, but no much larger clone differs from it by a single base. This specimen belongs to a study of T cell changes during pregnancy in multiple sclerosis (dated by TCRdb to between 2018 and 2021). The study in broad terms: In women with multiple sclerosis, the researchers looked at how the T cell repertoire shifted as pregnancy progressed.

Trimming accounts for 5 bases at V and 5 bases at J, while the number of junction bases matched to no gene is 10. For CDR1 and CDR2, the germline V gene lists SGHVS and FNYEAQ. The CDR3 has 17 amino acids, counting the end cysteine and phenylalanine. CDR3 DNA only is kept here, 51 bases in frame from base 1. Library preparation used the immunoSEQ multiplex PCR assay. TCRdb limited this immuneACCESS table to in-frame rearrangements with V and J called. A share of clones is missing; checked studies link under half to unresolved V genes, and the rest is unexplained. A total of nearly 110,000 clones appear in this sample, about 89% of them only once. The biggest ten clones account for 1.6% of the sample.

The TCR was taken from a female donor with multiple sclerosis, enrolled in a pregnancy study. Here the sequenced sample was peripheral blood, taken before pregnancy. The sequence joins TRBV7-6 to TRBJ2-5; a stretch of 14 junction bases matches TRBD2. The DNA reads TGTGCCAGCAGCCAAGGGACTAGCGGGGGTGGTCGGGAGACCCAGTACTTC. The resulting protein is CASSQGTSGGGRETQYF.